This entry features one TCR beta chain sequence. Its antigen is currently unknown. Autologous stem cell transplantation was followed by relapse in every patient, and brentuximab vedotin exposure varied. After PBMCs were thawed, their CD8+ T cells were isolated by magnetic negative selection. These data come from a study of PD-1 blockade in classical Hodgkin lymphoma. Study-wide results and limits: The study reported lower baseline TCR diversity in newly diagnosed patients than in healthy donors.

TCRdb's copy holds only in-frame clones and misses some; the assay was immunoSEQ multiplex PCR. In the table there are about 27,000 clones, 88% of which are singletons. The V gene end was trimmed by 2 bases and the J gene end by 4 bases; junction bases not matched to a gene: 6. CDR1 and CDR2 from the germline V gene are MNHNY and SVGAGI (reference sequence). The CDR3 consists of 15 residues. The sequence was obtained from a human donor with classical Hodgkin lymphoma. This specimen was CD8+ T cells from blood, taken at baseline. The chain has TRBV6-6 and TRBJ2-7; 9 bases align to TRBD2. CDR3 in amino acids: CASSYTREGGYEQYF. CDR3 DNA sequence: TGTGCCAGCAGTTACACGCGGGAGGGGGGTTACGAGCAGTACTTC.